Listed below are T cell receptor beta chains from one sample, sequenced in a study of OX40 agonist ivuxolimab in advanced cancers. Profiled with immunoSEQ multiplex PCR; TCRdb holds only in-frame clones, not every one. The sample consists of 65,000 to 95,000 clones, about 88% of them appearing once. The sample consisted of CD4+ or CD8+ T cells sorted from blood, taken in a trial of the OX40 agonist ivuxolimab. The receptors were sampled from an adult with an advanced solid tumor such as melanoma, head and neck, liver or kidney cancer. Both conserved end residues are part of each CDR3. D genes are given only for firm matches. Rows may omit the clone size; those that give it use once, few, many or a size class.

12	TRBV6-5	.	.	TRBJ1-1	CASSEAGARAFF	TGTGCCAGCAGTGAAGCAGGGGCCCGAGCTTTCTTT
14	TRBV6-5	.	.	TRBJ2-5	CASSYSGGRETQYF	TGTGCCAGCAGTTACTCTGGCGGGCGAGAGACCCAGTACTTC
14	TRBV4-2	.	once	TRBJ2-5	CASSQESRPETQYF	TGTGCCAGCAGCCAAGAATCGCGGCCCGAGACCCAGTACTTC
13	TRBV14	.	.	TRBJ1-2	CASSPGPNHGYTF	TGTGCCAGCAGCCCAGGACCTAACCATGGCTACACCTTC
15	TRBV15	TRBD1	.	TRBJ1-2	CATSRDRGTAYGYTF	TGTGCCACCAGCAGAGATAGGGGGACAGCCTATGGCTACACCTTC
14	TRBV14	.	.	TRBJ2-6	CASSRSSGANVLTF	TGTGCCAGCAGCCGGTCCTCTGGGGCCAACGTCCTGACTTTC
13	TRBV5-1	.	.	TRBJ2-2	CASRGGNTGELFF	TGCGCCAGCAGAGGAGGGAACACCGGGGAGCTGTTTTTT
14	TRBV7-3	.	.	TRBJ2-3	CASSLSGGWDTQYF	TGTGCCAGCAGCTTATCTGGAGGATGGGATACGCAGTATTTT
14	TRBV6-5	.	once	TRBJ2-2	CASRAATNTGELFF	TGTGCCAGCAGAGCCGCCACGAACACCGGGGAGCTGTTTTTT
12	TRBV2	.	.	TRBJ1-5	CASSEEVQPQHF	TGTGCCAGCAGTGAAGAGGTTCAGCCCCAGCATTTT
13	TRBV28	.	.	TRBJ1-2	CASSLGREDGYTF	TGTGCCAGCAGTTTAGGCAGGGAGGATGGCTACACCTTC
15	TRBV5-1	TRBD1	.	TRBJ2-3	CASTLSGTGWDTQYF	TGCGCCAGCACGCTCTCAGGGACAGGGTGGGATACGCAGTATTTT
17	TRBV28	.	.	TRBJ1-5	CASTMAGGGRQNQPQHF	TGTGCCAGCACAATGGCCGGTGGTGGACGCCAAAATCAGCCCCAGCATTTT
13	TRBV28	.	few	TRBJ2-7	CASSFDISYEQYF	TGTGCCAGCAGTTTCGACATCTCCTACGAGCAGTACTTC
15	TRBV19	TRBD1	.	TRBJ2-1	CASSRTGQGTNEQFF	TGTGCCAGTAGCCGGACAGGTCAGGGGACCAACGAGCAGTTCTTC
13	TRBV10-3	.	.	TRBJ1-5	CAISELKAQPQHF	TGTGCCATCAGTGAGCTGAAGGCCCAGCCCCAGCATTTT
15	TRBV4-2	.	many	TRBJ1-6	CASSQDWSTNSPLHF	TGTGCCAGCAGCCAAGATTGGTCTACGAATTCACCCCTCCACTTT
10	TRBV7-9	.	.	TRBJ2-2	CAGGTGELFF	TGTGCTGGCGGGACCGGGGAGCTGTTTTTT
16	TRBV7-8	.	.	TRBJ2-3	CASSSPGGPPLDTQYF	TGTGCCAGCAGCTCCCCCGGGGGACCCCCGCTAGATACGCAGTATTTT
13	TRBV7-2	.	.	TRBJ1-2	CASSPTGPYGYTF	TGTGCCAGCAGCCCAACAGGGCCCTATGGCTACACCTTC
16	TRBV21-1	.	.	TRBJ2-6	CASSTRDSSGANVLTF	TGTGCCAGCAGCACGAGGGACAGCTCTGGGGCCAACGTCCTGACTTTC
15	TRBV5-1	.	.	TRBJ2-6	CASSPGNSGANVLTF	TGCGCCAGCAGCCCGGGGAACTCTGGGGCCAACGTCCTGACTTTC
14	TRBV5-1	.	.	TRBJ1-2	CASSLVGDTRGYTF	TGCGCCAGCAGCTTGGTAGGGGACACGAGGGGCTACACCTTC
14	TRBV7-3	TRBD2	.	TRBJ2-5	CASSPGGAGETQYF	TGTGCCAGCAGCCCCGGGGGGGCGGGGGAGACCCAGTACTTC
15	TRBV19	TRBD2	.	TRBJ2-3	CAINSGGSSTDTQYF	TGTGCCATTAATAGCGGGGGCTCTAGCACAGATACGCAGTATTTT
14	TRBV11-2	.	.	TRBJ1-4	CASSFGGAGEKLFF	TGTGCCAGCAGCTTCGGGGGGGCCGGTGAAAAACTGTTTTTT
15	TRBV5-6	.	few	TRBJ1-6	CASSLLDQGNSPLHF	TGTGCCAGCAGCTTGCTGGATCAGGGGAATTCACCCCTCCACTTT
14	TRBV6-1	TRBD1	.	TRBJ1-1	CASSRQGGNTEAFF	TGTGCCAGCAGTCGACAGGGAGGGAACACTGAAGCTTTCTTT
14	TRBV7-3	.	.	TRBJ2-2	CASSSRPSTGELFF	TGTGCCAGCAGCTCTAGACCGAGCACCGGGGAGCTGTTTTTT
15	TRBV11-2	TRBD1	.	TRBJ2-7	CASSSNRGRLYEQYF	TGTGCCAGCAGCTCTAACAGGGGTCGTCTCTACGAGCAGTACTTC
16	TRBV6-4	.	.	TRBJ1-2	CASSGQCSHGTYGYTF	TGTGCCAGCAGTGGTCAGTGCTCACACGGAACCTATGGCTACACCTTC
17	TRBV9	TRBD1	.	TRBJ2-7	CASSGHPGQGAPYEQYF	TGTGCCAGCAGCGGACACCCGGGACAGGGGGCCCCATACGAGCAGTACTTC
16	TRBV7-2	TRBD1	.	TRBJ2-2	CASSGPTGIITGELFF	TGTGCCAGCAGCGGGCCGACAGGGATCATCACCGGGGAGCTGTTTTTT
13	TRBV7-2	.	.	TRBJ2-5	CASSPAPAETQYF	TGTGCCAGCAGCCCAGCCCCGGCCGAGACCCAGTACTTC
14	TRBV11-2	.	.	TRBJ1-1	CASSSQLWNTEAFF	TGTGCCAGCAGCTCCCAGTTGTGGAACACTGAAGCTTTCTTT
14	TRBV19	.	.	TRBJ1-1	CASSGGVANTEAFF	TGTGCCAGTAGTGGGGGGGTCGCGAACACTGAAGCTTTCTTT
10	TRBV7-3	.	.	TRBJ2-7	CASSPFGQYF	TGTGCCAGCAGCCCCTTTGGGCAGTACTTC
12	TRBV7-9	TRBD1	.	TRBJ2-1	CASSAGGDEQFF	TGTGCCAGCAGCGCAGGGGGCGATGAGCAGTTCTTC
16	TRBV5-5	.	.	TRBJ2-2	CASSRYITRNTGELFF	TGTGCCAGCAGCCGTTATATCACAAGGAACACCGGGGAGCTGTTTTTT
16	TRBV5-1	TRBD2	.	TRBJ2-3	CASSPGGGARTDTQYF	TGCGCCAGCAGCCCGGGAGGGGGGGCCCGCACAGATACGCAGTATTTT
14	TRBV7-2	.	.	TRBJ2-3	CASSSDWGADTQYF	TGTGCCAGCAGCTCGGACTGGGGCGCAGATACGCAGTATTTT
13	TRBV27	.	.	TRBJ1-1	CASTFKGGTEAFF	TGTGCCAGCACCTTTAAGGGCGGCACTGAAGCTTTCTTT
19	TRBV28	.	once	TRBJ1-4	CASSFNPVWELATNEKLFF	TGTGCCAGCAGTTTTAATCCGGTGTGGGAGCTTGCAACTAATGAAAAACTGTTTTTT
14	TRBV9	.	.	TRBJ2-5	CASSAGHNLETQYF	TGTGCCAGCAGCGCGGGGCACAATTTAGAGACCCAGTACTTC
12	TRBV28	.	.	TRBJ2-3	CASSLRTDTQYF	TGTGCCAGCAGTTTGAGGACAGATACGCAGTATTTT
13	TRBV6-6	.	.	TRBJ1-1	CAIRSGGVLEAFF	TGTGCCATTCGATCCGGGGGGGTCCTTGAAGCTTTCTTT